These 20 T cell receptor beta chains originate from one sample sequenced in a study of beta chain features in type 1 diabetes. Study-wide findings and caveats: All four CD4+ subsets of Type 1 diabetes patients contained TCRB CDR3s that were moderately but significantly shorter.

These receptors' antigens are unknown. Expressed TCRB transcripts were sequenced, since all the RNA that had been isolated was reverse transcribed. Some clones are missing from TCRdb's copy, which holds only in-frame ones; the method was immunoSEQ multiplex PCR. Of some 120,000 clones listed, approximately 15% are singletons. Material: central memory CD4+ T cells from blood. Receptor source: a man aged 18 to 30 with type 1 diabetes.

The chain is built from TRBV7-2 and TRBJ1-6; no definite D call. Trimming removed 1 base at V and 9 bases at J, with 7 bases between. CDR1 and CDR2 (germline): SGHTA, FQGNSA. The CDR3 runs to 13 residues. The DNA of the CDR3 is TGTGCCAGCAGCTTAGAGCGGGGTTCACCCCTCCACTTT. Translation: CASSLERGSPLHF.

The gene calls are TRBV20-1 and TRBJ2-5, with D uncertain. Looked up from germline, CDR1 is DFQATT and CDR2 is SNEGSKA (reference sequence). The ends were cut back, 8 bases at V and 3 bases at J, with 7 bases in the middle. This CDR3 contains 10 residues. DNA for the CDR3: TGCAGTCCGGTAAAAGAGACCCAGTACTTC. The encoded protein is CSPVKETQYF.

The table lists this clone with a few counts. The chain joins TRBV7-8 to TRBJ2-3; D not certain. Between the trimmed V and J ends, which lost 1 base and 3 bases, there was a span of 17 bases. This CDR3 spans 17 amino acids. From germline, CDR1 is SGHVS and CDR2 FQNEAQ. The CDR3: CASSLVMDGPVTDTQYF. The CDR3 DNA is TGTGCCAGCAGCTTAGTGATGGACGGGCCTGTTACAGATACGCAGTATTTT.

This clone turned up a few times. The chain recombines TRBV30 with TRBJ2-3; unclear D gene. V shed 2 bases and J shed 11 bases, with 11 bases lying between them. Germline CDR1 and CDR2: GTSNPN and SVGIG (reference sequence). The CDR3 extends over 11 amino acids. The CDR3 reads CAWSRATQQYF. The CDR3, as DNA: TGTGCCTGGAGTAGGGCCACCCAGCAGTATTTT.

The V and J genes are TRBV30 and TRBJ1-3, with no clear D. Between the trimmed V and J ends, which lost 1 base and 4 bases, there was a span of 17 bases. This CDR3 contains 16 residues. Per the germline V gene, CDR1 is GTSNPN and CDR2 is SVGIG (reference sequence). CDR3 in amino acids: CAWSGRSLLSGNTIYF. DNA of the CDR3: TGTGCCTGGAGTGGAAGGTCACTCCTCTCCGGAAACACCATATATTTT.

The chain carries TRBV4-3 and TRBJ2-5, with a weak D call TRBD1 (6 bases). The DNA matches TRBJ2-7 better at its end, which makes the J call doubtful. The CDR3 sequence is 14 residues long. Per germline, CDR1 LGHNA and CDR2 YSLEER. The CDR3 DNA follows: TGCGCCAGCAGCCATGCCGGGACACTCTACGAGCAGTACTTC. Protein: CASSHAGTLYEQYF.

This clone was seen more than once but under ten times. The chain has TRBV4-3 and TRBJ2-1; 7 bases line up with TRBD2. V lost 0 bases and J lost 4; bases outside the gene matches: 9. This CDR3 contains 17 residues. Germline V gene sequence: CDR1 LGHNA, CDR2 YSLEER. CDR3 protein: CASSQEGLAVLYNEQFF. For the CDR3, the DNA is TGCGCCAGCAGCCAAGAGGGGCTAGCGGTGCTTTACAATGAGCAGTTCTTC.

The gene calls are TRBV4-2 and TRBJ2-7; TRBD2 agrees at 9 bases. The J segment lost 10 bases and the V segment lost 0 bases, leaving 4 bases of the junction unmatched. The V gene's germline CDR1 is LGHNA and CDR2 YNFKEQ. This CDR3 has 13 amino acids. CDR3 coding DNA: TGTGCCAGCAGCCAAGAGCTAGCGGGGACACAGTACTTC. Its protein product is CASSQELAGTQYF.

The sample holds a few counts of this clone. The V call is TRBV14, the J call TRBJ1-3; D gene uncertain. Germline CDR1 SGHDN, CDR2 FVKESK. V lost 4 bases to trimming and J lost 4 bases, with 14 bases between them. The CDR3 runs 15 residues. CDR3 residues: CASSPRSGWGNTIYF. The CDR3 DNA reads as TGTGCCAGCAGCCCCAGGAGCGGGTGGGGAAACACCATATATTTT.

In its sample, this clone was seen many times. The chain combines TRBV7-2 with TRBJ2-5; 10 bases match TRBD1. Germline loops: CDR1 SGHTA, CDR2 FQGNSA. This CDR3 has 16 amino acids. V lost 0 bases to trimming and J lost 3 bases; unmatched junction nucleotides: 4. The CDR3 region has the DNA TGTGCCAGCAGCTTAGCTGGGACAGGGGTAAAAGAGACCCAGTACTTC. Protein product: CASSLAGTGVKETQYF.

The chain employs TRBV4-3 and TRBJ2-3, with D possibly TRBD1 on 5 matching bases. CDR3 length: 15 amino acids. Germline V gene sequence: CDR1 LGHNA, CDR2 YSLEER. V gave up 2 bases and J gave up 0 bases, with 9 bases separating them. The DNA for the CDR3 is TGCGCCAGCAGCCAACAACAGGTTAGCACAGATACGCAGTATTTT. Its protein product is CASSQQQVSTDTQYF.

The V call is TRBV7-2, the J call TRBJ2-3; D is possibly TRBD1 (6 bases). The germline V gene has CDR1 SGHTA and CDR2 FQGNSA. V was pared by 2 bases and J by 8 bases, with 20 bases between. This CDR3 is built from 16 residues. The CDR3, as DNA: TGTGCCAGCAGCTTACGAGGGACACTGATAGAGGGTACGCAGTATTTT. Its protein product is CASSLRGTLIEGTQYF.

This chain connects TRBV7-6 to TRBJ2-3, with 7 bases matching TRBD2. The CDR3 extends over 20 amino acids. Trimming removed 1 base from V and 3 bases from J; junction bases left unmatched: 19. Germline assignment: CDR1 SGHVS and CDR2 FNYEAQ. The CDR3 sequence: CASSLVGRGRASLSTDTQYF. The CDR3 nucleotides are TGTGCCAGCAGCTTAGTCGGCCGGGGGAGGGCCTCTCTTTCAACAGATACGCAGTATTTT.

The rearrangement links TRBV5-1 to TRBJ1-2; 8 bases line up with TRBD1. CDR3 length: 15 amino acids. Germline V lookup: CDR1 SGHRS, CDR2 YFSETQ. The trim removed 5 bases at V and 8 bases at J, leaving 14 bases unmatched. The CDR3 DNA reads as TGCGCCAGCAGTGATCAAGGACAGGGAGGAGGAGGCTACACCTTC. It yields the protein CASSDQGQGGGGYTF.

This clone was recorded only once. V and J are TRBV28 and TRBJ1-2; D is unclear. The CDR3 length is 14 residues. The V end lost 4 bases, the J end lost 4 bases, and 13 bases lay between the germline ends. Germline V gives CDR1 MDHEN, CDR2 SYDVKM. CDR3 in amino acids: CASSYERGLYGYTF. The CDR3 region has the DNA TGTGCCAGCAGTTATGAGCGCGGGCTCTATGGCTACACCTTC.

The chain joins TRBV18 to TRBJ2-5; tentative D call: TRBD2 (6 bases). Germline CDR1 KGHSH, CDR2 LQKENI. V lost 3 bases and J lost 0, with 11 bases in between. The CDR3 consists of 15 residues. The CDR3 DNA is TGTGCCAGCTCACCCAATAGCGGCCACCAAGAGACCCAGTACTTC. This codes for CASSPNSGHQETQYF. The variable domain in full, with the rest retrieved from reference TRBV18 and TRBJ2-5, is NAGVMQNPRHLVRRRGQEARLRCSPMKGHSHVYWYRQLPEEGLKFMVYLQKENIIDESGMPKERFSAEFPKEGPSILRIQQVVRGDSAAYFCASSPNSGHQETQYFGPGTRLLVL.

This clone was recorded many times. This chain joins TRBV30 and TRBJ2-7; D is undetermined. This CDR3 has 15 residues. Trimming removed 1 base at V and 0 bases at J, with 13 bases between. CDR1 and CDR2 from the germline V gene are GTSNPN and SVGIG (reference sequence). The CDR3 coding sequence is TGTGCCTGGAGTGCTTCTTACTCGCTCTCCTACGAGCAGTACTTC. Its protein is CAWSASYSLSYEQYF.

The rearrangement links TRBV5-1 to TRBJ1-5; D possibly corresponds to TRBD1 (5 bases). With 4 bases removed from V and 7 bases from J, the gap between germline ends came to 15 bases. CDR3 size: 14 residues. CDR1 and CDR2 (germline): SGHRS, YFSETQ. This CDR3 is CASSPTTEGQPQHF. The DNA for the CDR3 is TGCGCCAGCAGCCCTACGACAGAAGGCCAGCCCCAGCATTTT.

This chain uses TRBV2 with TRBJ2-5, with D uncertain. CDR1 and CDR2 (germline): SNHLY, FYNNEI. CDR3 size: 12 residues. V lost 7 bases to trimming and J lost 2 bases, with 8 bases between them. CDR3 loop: CASKYTQETQYF. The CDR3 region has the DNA TGTGCCAGCAAATACACACAAGAGACCCAGTACTTC.

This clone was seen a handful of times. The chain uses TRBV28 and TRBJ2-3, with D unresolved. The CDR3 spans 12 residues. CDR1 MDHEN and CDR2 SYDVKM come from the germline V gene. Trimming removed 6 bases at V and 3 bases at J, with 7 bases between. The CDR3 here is CASRDQTDTQYF. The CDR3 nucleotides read TGTGCCAGCAGAGATCAGACAGATACGCAGTATTTT. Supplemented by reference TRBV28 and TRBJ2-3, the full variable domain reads DVKVTQSSRYLVKRTGEKVFLECVQDMDHENMFWYRQDPGLGLRLIYFSYDVKMKEKGDIPEGYSVSREKKERFSLILESASTNQTSMYLCASRDQTDTQYFGPGTRLTVL.